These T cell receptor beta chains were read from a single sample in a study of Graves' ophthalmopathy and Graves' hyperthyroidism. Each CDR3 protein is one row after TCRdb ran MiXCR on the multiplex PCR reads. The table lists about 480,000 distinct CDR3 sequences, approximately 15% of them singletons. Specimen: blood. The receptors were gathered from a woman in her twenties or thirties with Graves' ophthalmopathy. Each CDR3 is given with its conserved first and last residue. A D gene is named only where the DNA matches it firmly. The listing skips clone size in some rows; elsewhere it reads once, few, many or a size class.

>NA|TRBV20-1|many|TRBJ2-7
CSARAPYEQYF
TGCAGTGCTAGGGCCCCCTACGAGCAGTACTTC
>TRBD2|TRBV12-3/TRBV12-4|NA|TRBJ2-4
CASSMGGGNIQYF
TGTGCCAGCAGCATGGGCGGGGGAAACATTCAGTACTTC
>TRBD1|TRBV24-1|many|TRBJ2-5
CATSDTRQGWQETQYF
TGTGCCACCAGTGATACACGACAGGGATGGCAAGAGACCCAGTACTTC
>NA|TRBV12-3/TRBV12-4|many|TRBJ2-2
CASSYTDGAGELFF
TGTGCCAGCAGTTATACGGATGGGGCCGGGGAGCTGTTTTTT
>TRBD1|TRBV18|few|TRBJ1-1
CASSPPVRQGVRTEAFF
TGTGCCAGCTCACCGCCTGTGAGGCAGGGGGTAAGGACTGAAGCTTTCTTT
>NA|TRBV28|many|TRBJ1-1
CASTPAGGTEAFF
TGTGCCAGCACCCCGGCGGGGGGCACTGAAGCTTTCTTT
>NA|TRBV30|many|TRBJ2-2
CAGLRVPKNTGELFF
TGTGCCGGATTGAGGGTTCCAAAGAACACCGGGGAGCTGTTTTTT
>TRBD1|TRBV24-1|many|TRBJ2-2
CATNDRVTGELFF
TGTGCCACCAATGACAGGGTGACCGGGGAGCTGTTTTTT
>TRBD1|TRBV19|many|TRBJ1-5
CASSIDRDSHNQPQHF
TGTGCCAGCTCCATCGACCGGGACAGCCACAATCAGCCCCAGCATTTT
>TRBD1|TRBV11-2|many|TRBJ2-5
CASSPRKGARETQYF
TGTGCCAGCAGCCCTAGGAAGGGGGCGAGGGAGACCCAGTACTTC
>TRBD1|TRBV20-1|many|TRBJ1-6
CSARQGQWNSPLHF
TGCAGTGCTCGACAGGGGCAATGGAATTCACCCCTCCACTTT
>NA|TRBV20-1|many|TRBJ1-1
CSAQWLGTEAFF
TGCAGTGCCCAGTGGCTGGGCACTGAAGCTTTCTTT
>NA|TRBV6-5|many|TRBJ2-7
CASTSEGGYEQYF
TGTGCCAGCACTTCAGAAGGAGGATACGAGCAGTACTTC
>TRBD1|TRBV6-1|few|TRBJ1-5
CASSRRDRGSNQPQHF
TGTGCCAGCAGCCGACGCGACAGGGGTAGCAATCAGCCCCAGCATTTT
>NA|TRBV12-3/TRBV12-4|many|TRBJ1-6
CASSLGNSPLHF
TGTGCCAGCAGCTTAGGCAATTCACCCCTCCACTTT
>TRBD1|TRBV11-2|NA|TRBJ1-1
CASSPGQGRMNTEAFF
TGTGCCAGCAGCCCTGGACAGGGCCGCATGAACACTGAAGCTTTCTTT
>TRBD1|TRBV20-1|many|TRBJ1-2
CSADTGQAVYGYTF
TGCAGTGCCGATACTGGACAGGCGGTCTATGGCTACACCTTC
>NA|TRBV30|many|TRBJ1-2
CAWVMGAGYGYTF
TGTGCCTGGGTTATGGGGGCCGGCTATGGCTACACCTTC
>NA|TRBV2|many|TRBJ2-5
CASSDWVGQETQYF
TGTGCCAGCAGTGATTGGGTGGGGCAAGAGACCCAGTACTTC
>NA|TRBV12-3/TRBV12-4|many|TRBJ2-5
CASRVRGEETQYF
TGTGCCAGCAGGGTACGTGGGGAAGAGACCCAGTACTTC
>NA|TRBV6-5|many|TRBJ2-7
CASTGLYSYEQYF
TGTGCCAGCACGGGACTCTACTCCTACGAGCAGTACTTC
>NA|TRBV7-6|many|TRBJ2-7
CASSSAADRSYEQYF
TGTGCCAGCAGCTCCGCGGCGGACCGGTCCTACGAGCAGTACTTC
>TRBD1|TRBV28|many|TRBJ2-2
CASSLPGTGGSGELFF
TGTGCCAGCAGTTTGCCCGGGACAGGAGGGTCCGGGGAGCTGTTTTTT
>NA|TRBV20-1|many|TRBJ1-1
CSARDAQGPGAFF
TGCAGTGCTAGAGATGCTCAGGGGCCGGGAGCTTTCTTT
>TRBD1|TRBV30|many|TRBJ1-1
CAWMGRGRTEAFF
TGTGCCTGGATGGGCAGGGGGCGCACTGAAGCTTTCTTT
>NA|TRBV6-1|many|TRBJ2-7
CASAEGSYEQYF
TGTGCCAGTGCCGAGGGGAGTTACGAGCAGTACTTC
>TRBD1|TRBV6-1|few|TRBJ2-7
CASSPMTGVEQYF
TGTGCCAGCAGCCCCATGACAGGGGTCGAGCAGTACTTC
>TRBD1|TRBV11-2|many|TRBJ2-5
CASSSISTGIETQYF
TGTGCCAGCAGCTCCATTTCGACAGGGATAGAGACCCAGTACTTC
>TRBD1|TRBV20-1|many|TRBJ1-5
CSAREGQVNQPQHF
TGCAGTGCTAGAGAGGGACAGGTCAATCAGCCCCAGCATTTT
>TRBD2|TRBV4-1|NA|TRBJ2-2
CASSQDRLASTGELFF
TGCGCCAGCAGCCAAGACAGACTAGCGTCTACCGGGGAGCTGTTTTTT
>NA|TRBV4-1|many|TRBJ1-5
CASSQRQSQPQHF
TGCGCCAGCAGCCAACGTCAAAGCCAGCCCCAGCATTTT
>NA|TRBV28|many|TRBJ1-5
CASSSETAYSNQPQHF
TGTGCCAGCAGTTCAGAGACAGCCTATAGCAATCAGCCCCAGCATTTT
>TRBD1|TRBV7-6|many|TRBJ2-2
CASSRARTGFSANTGELFF
TGTGCTAGCAGCCGAGCCCGGACAGGGTTTTCAGCGAACACCGGGGAGCTGTTTTTT
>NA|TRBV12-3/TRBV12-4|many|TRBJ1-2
CASSSLGWDGYTF
TGTGCCAGCAGTTCCCTTGGCTGGGATGGCTACACCTTC
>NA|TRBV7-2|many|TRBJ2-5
CASSFYQETQYF
TGTGCCAGCAGCTTCTATCAAGAGACCCAGTACTTC
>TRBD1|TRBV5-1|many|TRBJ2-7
CASSYAPGQGSGEQYF
TGCGCCAGCAGTTACGCCCCGGGACAGGGGTCTGGGGAGCAGTACTTC
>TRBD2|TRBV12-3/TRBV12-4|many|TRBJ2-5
CASSTRLAGMQETQYF
TGTGCCAGCAGTACGCGACTAGCGGGAATGCAAGAGACCCAGTACTTC